The entry below describes one TCR beta chain. This table comes from immunoSEQ multiplex PCR, and its TCRdb copy is limited to in-frame clones, with some not included. Of about 76,000 clones detected, approximately 94% appear once; the ten largest clones hold 0.5% to 0.65%. This sample was included in a study of cytomegalovirus exposure and HLA in healthy donors. The specimen was PBMCs. The sequence was obtained from a woman aged 18-30 years in good health and CMV-seronegative.

CDR3 nucleotides: TGTGCCATCAGCCTCGGGGGGGAGCAGTTCTTC. It encodes CAISLGGEQFF. The chain links TRBV10-3 to TRBJ2-1; 7 nucleotides align to TRBD2. Germline CDR1 and CDR2: ENHRY and SYGVKD. Trimming cost V 6 bases and J 10 bases; bases outside gene matches: 3. The length of the CDR3 is 11 residues.